This T cell receptor beta chain is drawn from a study of spatial heterogeneity in lung cancer. Overall study: Counts of TCR transcripts in tumor regions tracked strongly with a T cell module score that came from matched bulk RNA-seq. An average of more than ten raw reads was observed per unique TCR and UMI combination. Overall study results and limits: Within tumors, counts of expanded alpha and beta TCRs tracked tumor mutation counts.

Indicated time point: sample taken at primary tumor resection. With 4 bases clipped from V and 6 bases from J, the junction kept 14 bases outside the gene matches. CDR3 size: 18 residues. CDR1 SGHRS and CDR2 YFSETQ come from the germline V gene. This clonotype was seen at least ten times. The target antigen is unknown. TCRdb redid the calling of the 5' RACE reads with MiXCR, one entry per CDR3 protein. The repertoire has some 14,000 distinct CDR3 sequences, over 3% of them found once; the top ten carry 8% to 9%. The gene calls are TRBV5-1 and TRBJ2-4, with TRBD2 matching over 12 bases. The specimen comprised lung tumor tissue, sampled at surgery. The TCR originated in a male donor with early-stage non-small cell lung cancer. This chain's CDR3 is CASSPFPWTSGVPNIQYF. CDR3 DNA: TGCGCCAGCAGCCCGTTTCCCTGGACTAGCGGGGTTCCAAACATTCAGTACTTC.